This TCR beta chain was observed in a study of blood T cells in healthy people across ages. This CDR3 has 13 residues. The ends lost 8 bases at V and 7 bases at J; junction bases unmatched: 7. CDR1 and CDR2 (germline): ENHRY, SYGVKD. PCR was performed a second time for roughly 7 to 12 cycles using a sample-barcoded 5' primer and a J-beta primer mix. TCRdb redid the calling of the 5' RACE reads with MiXCR, one entry per CDR3 protein. The table has hundreds of thousands of distinct CDR3 sequences, 40% to 45% seen once; the top ten hold 25% to 30%. Researchers report isolating at least 6 million PBMCs per sample.

Input material: blood. This sequence was found in a man older than 75 in good health. The chain combines TRBV10-3 with TRBJ1-2, with TRBD1 matching 10 bases. The CDR3 DNA is TGTGCCATCGGAGAAGGACAGGGGGGTGGCTACACCTTC. Protein: CAIGEGQGGGYTF.